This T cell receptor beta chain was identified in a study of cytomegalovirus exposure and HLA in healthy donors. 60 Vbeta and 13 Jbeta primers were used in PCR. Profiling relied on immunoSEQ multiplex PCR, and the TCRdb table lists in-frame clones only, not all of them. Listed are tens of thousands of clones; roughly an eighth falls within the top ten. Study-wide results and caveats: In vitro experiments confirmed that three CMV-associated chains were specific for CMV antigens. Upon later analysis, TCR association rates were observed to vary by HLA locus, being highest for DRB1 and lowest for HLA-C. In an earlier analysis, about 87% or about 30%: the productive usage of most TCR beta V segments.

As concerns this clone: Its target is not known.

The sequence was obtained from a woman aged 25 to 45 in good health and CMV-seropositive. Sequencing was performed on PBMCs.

The DNA of the CDR3 is TGCAGCGTTGAGGCAGGGGATGAAAAACTGTTTTTT. Translation: CSVEAGDEKLFF. V is TRBV29-1 and J is TRBJ1-4; tentative D call: TRBD1 (6 bases). The CDR3 length is 12 residues. Trimming cost V 3 bases and J 6 bases, with 8 bases left between them. Germline V gene data show CDR1 as SQVTM and CDR2 as ANQGSEA. The entire variable domain, with the rest obtained from reference TRBV29-1 and TRBJ1-4, is as follows: SAVISQKPSRDICQRGTSLTIQCQVDSQVTMMFWYRQQPGQSLTLIATANQGSEATYESGFVIDKFPISRPNLTFSTLTVSNMSPEDSSIYLCSVEAGDEKLFFGSGTQLSVL.